Listed here are 15 T cell receptor beta chains from one sample, sequenced in a study of blood T cell repertoires in COVID-19. Only in-frame clones appear in the TCRdb table, and some are missing; sequencing was by immunoSEQ multiplex PCR. The table records about 170,000 clones, approximately 91% of them present only once. The sample consisted of peripheral blood. These receptors were taken from a man between 18 and 35 years old with COVID-19, enrolled during active disease.

The rearrangement links TRBV5-6 to TRBJ2-7; possibly TRBD2 for D (6 bases). V lost 2 bases and J lost 7, with 10 bases in between. The CDR3 has 12 amino acids. Germline lookup yields CDR1 SGHDT and CDR2 YYEEEE. The CDR3 loop reads CASSFGGLEQYF. Here the CDR3 DNA reads TGTGCCAGCAGCTTCGGAGGGCTGGAGCAGTACTTC.

This clone has just a few counts. V and J are TRBV7-3 and TRBJ2-6; D uncertain. This CDR3 is built from 15 residues. Germline V gives CDR1 SGHTA, CDR2 FQGTGA. Trimming removed 1 base from V and 2 bases from J, with 6 bases in between. CDR3 nucleotides: TGTGCCAGCAGCTTAATAGGAGCTGGGGCCAACGTCCTGACTTTC. This gives the protein CASSLIGAGANVLTF.

This clone was seen a single time. This chain joins TRBV9 and TRBJ2-3; 8 nucleotides align to TRBD2. CDR3 length: 14 amino acids. Germline V CDR1 and CDR2: SGDLS, YYNGEE. V was pared by 0 bases and J by 5 bases, with 2 bases of the junction left unmatched. The CDR3 sequence is CASSVDLAGDTQYF. The CDR3 DNA follows: TGTGCCAGCAGCGTAGATCTAGCGGGAGATACGCAGTATTTT.

This rearrangement joins TRBV5-3 to TRBJ2-1; 12 bases match TRBD2. TRBV5-3 is sorted into the ORF group, with uncertain function. The trim removed 4 bases at V and 8 bases at J, leaving 7 bases unmatched. The CDR3 loop spans 15 amino acids. The CDR3: CARSQTSGRGDEQFF. CDR3 DNA sequence: TGTGCCAGAAGCCAGACTAGCGGGAGAGGAGATGAGCAGTTCTTC.

The J gene is TRBJ1-3, the V gene TRBV2; a weak D match, TRBD1 (6 bases). Germline V gene lookup returns CDR1 SNHLY and CDR2 FYNNEI. V was shortened by 3 bases and J by 4 bases, with 16 bases between the two germline ends. The CDR3 totals 16 residues. This CDR3 is CASSESRIQGGNTIYF. CDR3 in DNA: TGTGCCAGCAGTGAGTCGCGAATTCAGGGGGGAAACACCATATATTTT.

This clone was found once. The chain couples TRBV7-9 to TRBJ1-1; 7 bases are shared with TRBD1. With 4 bases clipped from V and 3 bases from J, the junction kept 14 bases outside the gene matches. The CDR3 is made up of 17 amino acids. Germline assignment: CDR1 SEHNR and CDR2 FQNEAQ (reference sequence). DNA of the CDR3: TGTGCCAGCAGCTCAACTCTAAAGGGGGCGCGGGACACTGAAGCTTTCTTT. Its protein product is CASSSTLKGARDTEAFF.

The chain couples TRBV12-3 or TRBV12-4 to TRBJ1-2; 10 nucleotides agree with TRBD1. The CDR3 is 13 amino acids. V lost 6 bases, J lost 8 bases, and 6 bases stayed unmatched. The chain's CDR3 is CASSSGTGDGYTF. In nucleotides, the CDR3 is TGTGCCAGCAGCTCGGGGACAGGGGACGGCTACACCTTC.

This sequence joins TRBV19 and TRBJ2-5, with 8 bases matching TRBD1. CDR1 and CDR2 from the germline V gene are LNHDA and SQIVND (reference sequence). The J segment lost 2 bases and the V segment lost 2 bases, leaving 10 bases of the junction unmatched. This CDR3 contains 17 residues. The CDR3 protein is CASSIQGANEPQETQYF. In DNA, the CDR3 is TGTGCCAGTAGTATACAGGGGGCGAACGAACCTCAAGAGACCCAGTACTTC.

The table lists this clone with a count of one. The chain recombines TRBV7-2 with TRBJ2-1; 14 bases line up with TRBD2. The CDR3 covers 15 residues. J gave up 8 bases and V 4 bases, and 4 bases lay outside the gene matches. Germline loops: CDR1 SGHTA, CDR2 FQGNSA. The CDR3 loop reads CASSWAGLAGDEQFF. CDR3 coding DNA: TGTGCCAGCAGCTGGGCGGGACTAGCGGGGGATGAGCAGTTCTTC.

The chain has TRBV5-4 and TRBJ2-7; 11 nucleotides align to TRBD2. CDR3 length equals 14 residues. Germline-derived CDR1 and CDR2 are SGHNT and YYREEE (reference sequence). Germline trimming cut 5 bases from V and 0 bases from J; bases unmatched to any gene: 1. CDR3 nucleotide sequence: TGTGCCAGCAGAACTAGCGGGGGCTCCTACGAGCAGTACTTC. This translates into CASRTSGGSYEQYF.

The V gene is TRBV7-8, the J gene TRBJ2-1; 9 bases map to TRBD2. The V gene end was trimmed by 0 bases and the J gene end by 4 bases; junction bases not matched to a gene: 4. In germline, CDR1 is SGHVS, CDR2 FQNEAQ. The CDR3 totals 16 residues. DNA of the CDR3: TGTGCCAGCAGCTTAGCCCTGACTAGCGGATACAATGAGCAGTTCTTC. Amino acids: CASSLALTSGYNEQFF.

The CDR3 reads CASSSRQGANQETQYF. The DNA for the CDR3 is TGCGCCAGCAGCTCTCGACAGGGGGCTAACCAAGAGACCCAGTACTTC. The J gene is TRBJ2-5, the V gene TRBV4-1, with 10 bases fitting TRBD1. Germline CDR1 and CDR2: MGHRA and YSYEKL. J was trimmed by 0 bases and V by 5 bases; bases with no gene match: 6. The CDR3 totals 16 residues.

Concerning this clone: An end of the junction does not agree with germline; a read error may underlie this. The chain carries TRBV30 and TRBJ1-4; 10 bases are shared with TRBD1. CDR3 length equals 13 residues. Germline values: CDR1 GTSNPN, CDR2 SVGIG (reference sequence). For the CDR3, the DNA is TGTGCCTGGAAATGGACAGGGGGGGAAAAACTGCTTTTT. The encoded protein is CAWKWTGGEKLLF. The full variable domain, in which reference TRBV30 and TRBJ1-4 provide the parts outside the CDR3, is SQTIHQWPATLVQPVGSPLSLECTVEGTSNPNLYWYRQAAGRGLQLLFYSVGIGQISSEVPQNLSASRPQDRQFILSSKKLLLSDSGFYLCAWKWTGGEKLLFGSGTQLSVL.

The chain is built from TRBV5-4 and TRBJ2-1; D unclear. The CDR3 has 15 amino acids. Germline V gene sequence: CDR1 SGHNT, CDR2 YYREEE (reference sequence). Trimming cost V 0 bases and J 4 bases, with 11 bases left between them. In nucleotides, the CDR3 is TGTGCCAGCAGCTTGGATTGGGCAGGTTACAATGAGCAGTTCTTC. This sequence encodes CASSLDWAGYNEQFF.

The J gene is TRBJ2-7, the V gene TRBV28; TRBD2 aligns across 10 bases. This CDR3 is 16 amino acids long. The V and J ends lost 6 bases and 3 bases, in that order; junction bases with no gene match: 11. Germline CDR1 is MDHEN and CDR2 is SYDVKM. Written as DNA, the CDR3 is TGTGCCAGCAGCAAGGGACTAGCGAGAATCTTCTACGAGCAGTACTTC. Translating it yields CASSKGLARIFYEQYF.